This T cell receptor beta chain was found in a study of blood T cell repertoires in COVID-19 (dated by TCRdb to 2018 to 2021). About the investigation overall: Samples covering the acute and convalescent phases of COVID-19 were provided by collaborators in the United States, Italy and Spain. The material from the prospective study consisted of cDNA or gDNA derived from T cells, B-cell-depleted T cells, or PBMCs. Deeply sampled blood TCRbeta repertoires from subjects exposed to, actively infected with, or recovered from COVID-19 were included in the dataset. The repertoires were released in a freely available public database meant as a resource for research on the immune response to SARS-CoV-2. The samples were drawn from two sources: the first 160 participants of the ongoing ImmuneRACE study, and some 1,300 subjects contributed by 6 global collaborators. The sample metadata nearly always contained a de-identified subject ID, COVID-19 status, age in years and sex. Where available, HLA class I and class II types were obtained from metadata supplied by the sample provider rather than from assay-based typing. The paper as a whole reports these results and caveats: How much clinical and demographic metadata was included differed by source and by participant, and the metadata was provided uncurated.

At the junction V is shortened by 3 bases and J by 1 base, with 10 bases in between. Based on the germline V gene, the CDR1 and CDR2 sequences are SGHRS and YFSETQ. The CDR3 contains 14 residues, cysteine and phenylalanine counted. CDR3 DNA only is kept here, 42 bases in frame from base 1. The table lists this clone with a count of one. Its antigen specificity is not known. No base quality information exists; no much larger clone differs at one position. Enrolling through a virtual design, the prospective study's participants ranged in age from roughly 18 to 90 years and lived across 24 United States geographic areas. In the prospective study, participants were assigned to cohorts based on the clinical history participants reported in a screening survey and a study questionnaire. Mobile phlebotomists in the prospective study collected whole blood, serum and a nasopharyngeal or oropharyngeal swab from every participant. Prospective study participants could optionally give additional blood draws and questionnaires over an approximately two-month period. Before DNA extraction, blood samples from the prospective study were shipped at room temperature or frozen.

TCRbeta CDR3 regions were amplified from genomic DNA using the immunoSEQ Assay, a bias-controlled multiplex PCR. As for the authors' bioinformatics: The number of nucleated cells in each sample was estimated by amplification of reference gene primers within the assay. Sequence reads were collapsed and filtered to measure the absolute abundance of every unique TCRbeta CDR3 rearrangement. Productive Simpson clonality was computed per sample as the square root of Simpson's diversity index over productive rearrangements. The clones in this table, taken by TCRdb from immuneACCESS, are in-frame only. Not every clone is retained; where verified, under half of the shortfall comes from an unresolved V gene, and the cause of the rest is unknown. The V and J calls and the clone size are those of that table, but D and trimming were determined from the DNA. Across this sample there are around 200,000 clones, with about 82% seen only once. Together, the top ten hold roughly 5.9% of the sample.

The TCR originated in a man in his forties with acute COVID-19. The sequence joins TRBV5-1 to TRBJ2-5; TRBD1 is perhaps the D gene, given 5 matching bases. Sequenced sample: PBMCs or T cells enriched from blood (not recorded which). For the CDR3, the sequence is CASSSKTVQETQYF. The DNA sequence is as follows: TGCGCCAGCAGCTCCAAGACAGTCCAAGAGACCCAGTACTTC.